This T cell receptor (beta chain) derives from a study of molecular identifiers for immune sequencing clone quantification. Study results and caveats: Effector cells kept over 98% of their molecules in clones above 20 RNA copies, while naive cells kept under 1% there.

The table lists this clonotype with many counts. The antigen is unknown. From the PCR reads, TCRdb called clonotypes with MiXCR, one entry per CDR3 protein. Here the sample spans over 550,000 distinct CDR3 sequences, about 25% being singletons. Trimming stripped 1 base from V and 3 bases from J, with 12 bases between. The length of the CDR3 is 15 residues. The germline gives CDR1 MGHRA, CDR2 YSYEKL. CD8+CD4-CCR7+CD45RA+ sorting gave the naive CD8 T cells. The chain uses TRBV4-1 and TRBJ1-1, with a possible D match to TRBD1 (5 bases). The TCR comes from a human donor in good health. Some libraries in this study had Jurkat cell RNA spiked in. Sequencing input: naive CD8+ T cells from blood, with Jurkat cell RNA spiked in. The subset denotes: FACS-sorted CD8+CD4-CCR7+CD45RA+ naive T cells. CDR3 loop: CASSQGQGRDTEAFF. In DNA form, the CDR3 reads TGCGCCAGCAGCCAAGGGCAGGGTAGGGACACTGAAGCTTTCTTT.